The 7 T cell receptor beta chains given below trace back to one sample, sequenced in a study of cytomegalovirus exposure and HLA in healthy donors (TCRdb year 2017). The protocol used for the library was the immunoSEQ multiplex PCR assay. For the multiplex PCR, a mixture combining 60 forward primers for TCR Vbeta segments and 13 reverse primers for TCR Jbeta segments was used. Held by TCRdb, this immuneACCESS table contains in-frame sequences only and omits some clones. Under half of the omission traces to an unresolved V gene where checked; the cause of the rest is unknown. The record for this sample contains some 110,000 clones. The leading ten clones occupy 2.2% of the sample. Sample: PBMCs. The receptors derive from a man aged 35 to 55 in good health and CMV-seronegative.

This chain connects TRBV5-1 to TRBJ2-5, with unresolved D. Germline V gene sequence: CDR1 SGHRS, CDR2 YFSETQ. This CDR3 region has 15 residues. The V and J ends lost 0 bases and 9 bases respectively, with 18 bases between them. CDR3 DNA sequence: TGCGCCAGCAGCTTGGACGGCTCGGTTGCCGCGGCCCAGTACTTC. Amino acids: CASSLDGSVAAAQYF.

This chain links TRBV19 with TRBJ1-1; D is ambiguous. Germline V CDR1 and CDR2: LNHDA, SQIVND (reference sequence). CDR3 length: 13 residues. The V gene lost 7 bases and the J gene lost 0 bases, with 9 bases spanning the gap. CDR3 in amino acids: CASIDIMNTEAFF. The CDR3 DNA sequence: TGTGCCAGTATTGACATCATGAACACTGAAGCTTTCTTT.

V usage is TRBV7-6 and J usage is TRBJ1-1; weak D call: TRBD1 (5 bases). Deletions cut 9 bases from V and 0 bases from J, with 11 bases between. Per germline, CDR1 SGHVS and CDR2 FNYEAQ. CDR3 length: 13 residues. The CDR3 nucleotides read TGTGCCAGTTCCACAGGTTTGAACACTGAAGCTTTCTTT. It yields the protein CASSTGLNTEAFF.

This chain links TRBV5-6 with TRBJ2-7, with TRBD2 matching 9 bases. Germline CDR1 reads SGHDT; CDR2 reads YYEEEE. There are 17 residues in the CDR3. V trimming: 3 bases; J trimming: 5 bases; junction bases outside the gene matches: 15. CDR3 coding DNA: TGTGCCAGCAGCTGGAACCAAGGGCGGGAGGGCCCCGACGAGCAGTACTTC. Translation: CASSWNQGREGPDEQYF.

DNA for the CDR3: TGTGCCAGCAGCTTAAAACAGTATGGAAACACCATATATTTT. It is translated as CASSLKQYGNTIYF. V is TRBV13 and J is TRBJ1-3, with no clear D. This CDR3 has 14 amino acids. Per germline, CDR1 PRHDT and CDR2 FYEKMQ (reference sequence). Trimming took 2 bases from V and 3 from J, leaving 8 bases between them. Full variable domain (rest looked up from reference TRBV13 and TRBJ1-3): AAGVIQSPRHLIKEKRETATLKCYPIPRHDTVYWYQQGPGQDPQFLISFYEKMQSDKGSIPDRFSAQQFSDYHSELNMSSLELGDSALYFCASSLKQYGNTIYFGEGSWLTVV.

The chain carries TRBV19 and TRBJ1-4; D is unclear. The CDR3 has 13 amino acids. Germline lookup yields CDR1 LNHDA and CDR2 SQIVND (reference sequence). V was cut by 3 bases and J by 5 bases, with 7 bases left in between. CDR3 protein: CASSIGGNEKLFF. As DNA, the CDR3 is TGTGCCAGTAGTATTGGCGGCAATGAAAAACTGTTTTTT.

The chain uses TRBV9 and TRBJ2-5; D is perhaps TRBD1 (6 bases). CDR1 SGDLS and CDR2 YYNGEE come from the germline V gene. The CDR3 loop spans 13 amino acids. V was trimmed by 0 bases and J by 3 bases, leaving 6 bases between them. The CDR3, as DNA: TGTGCCAGCAGCGTAGACAGGGAAGAGACCCAGTACTTC. Its protein is CASSVDREETQYF.